This TCR beta chain was obtained from a study of CD4 T cells in relation to SARS-CoV-2 and coronaviruses. As to this clone: Its antigen remains unknown.

Some clones are missing from TCRdb's copy, which holds only in-frame ones; the method was immunoSEQ multiplex PCR. The table shows tens of thousands of clones, with roughly four fifths occurring only once. The CDR3 totals 18 residues. The V gene end was trimmed by 6 bases and the J gene end by 0 bases; junction bases not matched to a gene: 13. Germline CDR1 is SGHAT and CDR2 is FQNNGV. This TCR derives from an adult with COVID-19. The sample taken for sequencing was memory CD4+ T cells from PBMCs, cultured in vitro. The V gene is TRBV11-2, the J gene TRBJ1-2; 10 nucleotides agree with TRBD1. DNA for the CDR3: TGTGCCAGCAGTTCCTTGGGACAGGGGCCCCTAGCTAACTATGGCTACACCTTC. This translates into CASSSLGQGPLANYGYTF.